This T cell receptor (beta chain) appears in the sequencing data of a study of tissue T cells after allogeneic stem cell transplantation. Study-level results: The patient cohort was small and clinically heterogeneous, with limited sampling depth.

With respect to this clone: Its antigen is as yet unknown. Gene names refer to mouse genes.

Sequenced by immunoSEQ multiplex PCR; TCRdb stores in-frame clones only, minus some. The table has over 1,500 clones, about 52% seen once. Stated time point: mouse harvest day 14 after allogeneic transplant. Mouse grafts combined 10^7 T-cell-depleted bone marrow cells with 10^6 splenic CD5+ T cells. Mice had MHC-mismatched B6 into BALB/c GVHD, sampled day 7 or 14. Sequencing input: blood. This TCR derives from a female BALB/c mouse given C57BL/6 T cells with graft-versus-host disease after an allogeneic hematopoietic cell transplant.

The CDR3 loop is CAWSLGTGDTEVFF. The part of the CDR3 DNA that was read is TGTGCCTGGAGTCTAGGGACAGGGGACACAGAAGTCTTC. V and J are TRBV31 and TRBJ1-1, with 10 bases that match TRBD1. The read ends 1 residue early relative to the CDR3; the germline J gene fills the gap. The CDR3 consists of 14 residues. CDR1 is GKSSPN, CDR2 SITVG, per germline. J was trimmed by 3 bases and V by 0 bases; bases with no gene match: 1.